This T cell receptor (beta chain) derives from a study of cytotoxic CD8 clonotypes in ibrutinib-treated CLL. This CDR3 spans 16 amino acids. V lost 7 bases, J lost 4 bases, and 8 bases stayed unmatched. CDR1 SNHLY and CDR2 FYNNEI come from the germline V gene. As for this clone: What it binds is unknown.

General study results and limits: Clonality grew at ibrutinib response; at progression, it decreased back toward baseline. Few clonotypes were public, and these shrank or held steady under treatment. Sampling schedules were unmatched across sustained-remission and progressing patients.

Target depth was 1 in 200,000 to 1 in 1 million T cells, about 10x per clonotype. Produced via immunoSEQ multiplex PCR; TCRdb's table is partial and in-frame only. The repertoire consists of about 68,000 clones, with roughly two thirds occurring once and the leading ten covering roughly 5.9%. The origin of this receptor is a human donor with chronic lymphocytic leukemia. Sequenced here: PBMCs, sampled after 12 months of ibrutinib treatment. The J gene is TRBJ2-2, the V gene TRBV2; 11 bases line up with TRBD2. CDR3 residues: CASMVSGGAGTGELFF. For the CDR3, the DNA is TGTGCCAGCATGGTTAGCGGGGGGGCAGGCACCGGGGAGCTGTTTTTT. Full variable domain (missing parts from reference TRBV2 and TRBJ2-2): EPEVTQTPSHQVTQMGQEVILRCVPISNHLYFYWYRQILGQKVEFLVSFYNNEISEKSEIFDDQFSVERPDGSNFTLKIRSTKLEDSAMYFCASMVSGGAGTGELFFGEGSRLTVL.